This T cell receptor beta chain was profiled in a study of shared clonotypes between healthy human individuals. The sorted-subset replicate PCRs were given about 200 ng DNA, which is 30,000 or so T cell genomes. Clones were read by immunoSEQ multiplex PCR, and TCRdb kept only the in-frame ones, dropping some. The table has about 2 million clones, around 95% seen once. Sequenced sample: naive CD4+ T cells sorted from blood. Subset denoted: CD45RA+ positively selected. The sequence came from a young man in good health.

This chain's CDR3 is CASSFRQPNSYEQYF. The CDR3 coding sequence is TGTGCCAGCAGCTTCCGACAGCCGAACTCCTACGAGCAGTACTTC. This rearrangement joins TRBV11-3 to TRBJ2-7, with a possible D match to TRBD1 (5 bases). CDR1 is SGHNT, CDR2 YENEEA, per germline. The germline V and J ends were trimmed by 3 bases and 0 bases, with 12 bases remaining between them. This CDR3 region has 15 residues.